This T cell receptor (beta chain) was recovered during a study of cytomegalovirus exposure and HLA in healthy donors. Study-level points and caveats: Serostatus for CMV was the only available immune exposure information.

CDR1 and CDR2 (germline): LNHDA, SQIVND (reference sequence). V lost 5 bases and J lost 11, with 27 bases in between. The CDR3 runs 16 residues. Turning to this clone: Its antigen is unknown.

The PCR was carried out with 60 Vbeta primers and 13 Jbeta primers. Libraries were prepared by immunoSEQ multiplex PCR; TCRdb keeps only in-frame clonotypes and omits some of them. The sample comprises 65,000 to 90,000 clones, 55% to 75% of which are singletons, and 9.5% to 13% rests with the top ten. The sample consisted of PBMCs. The sequence came from a woman aged 40-49 years in good health and CMV-seropositive. The rearrangement joins TRBV19 to TRBJ1-2; tentatively, D is TRBD1 (5 bases). The CDR3 DNA sequence: TGTGCCAGTAGTTTCTGGGCCGCCAGGGCCGGCGGCGGATACACCTTC. The encoded protein is CASSFWAARAGGGYTF.